This T cell receptor (beta chain) was captured in a study of T cell responses to AZD1222 COVID-19 vaccine. Study results and caveats: Spike-specific TCR repertoires showed rising breadth and depth after two AZD1222 doses. White British donors predominated, females outnumbered males, and clonal diversity was possibly underestimated. Spike was spanned by vaccine-associated CD4 TCRs, which were dominant at 160-218 and 743-854. Only 5 or 6 people who got AZD1222 tested seropositive at baseline.

As regards this clone: Antigen unknown.

Trimming cost V 4 bases and J 4 bases; bases outside gene matches: 7. CDR1 MNHNS and CDR2 SASEGT come from the germline V gene. The length of the CDR3 is 16 residues. The data were produced by immunoSEQ multiplex PCR, yet TCRdb's version contains in-frame clones alone and is incomplete. The profile shows about 100,000 clones, more than 80% of them singletons. This sequence was found in an adult who received the AZD1222 COVID-19 vaccine. This sequence joins TRBV6-1 and TRBJ1-5, with 10 positions matching TRBD1. The source was peripheral blood, collected 28 days after the second AZD1222 dose. The chain's CDR3 is CASSGGQGPFNQPQHF. The CDR3 DNA reads TGTGCCAGCAGTGGGGGACAGGGGCCTTTTAATCAGCCCCAGCATTTT.